This TCR beta chain was retrieved from a study of shared T cell receptors in the human thymus. TCRdb's copy holds only in-frame clones and misses some; the assay was immunoSEQ multiplex PCR. The data contain approximately 760,000 clones, approximately 85% of them singletons. There are 13 residues in the CDR3. V was shortened by 11 bases and J by 0 bases, with 13 bases between the two germline ends. Germline CDR1 MDHEN, CDR2 SYDVKM. These data also formed part of another study, on human thymus T cells. According to that study: The people who donated were healthy Finnish babies having corrective surgery for congenital heart defects. The study used thymus tissue resected during corrective heart surgery. Within thymic and blood repertoires, V and J gene usage appeared to be biased. Unrelated individuals were reported by related research to share highly overlapping thymic repertoires.

The sequencing input was thymocytes. The clonotype was recovered from a girl in the first two years of life with a congenital heart defect. J is TRBJ1-1 and V is TRBV28, with D uncertain. CDR3 region: CASQKRLNTEAFF. DNA of the CDR3: TGTGCCTCCCAGAAGCGGCTGAACACTGAAGCTTTCTTT.